The 26 T cell receptor beta chains given below trace back to one sample, sequenced in a study of beta chain features in type 1 diabetes. Study-wide findings and caveats: Patients with Type 1 diabetes showed moderately but significantly shorter TCRB CDR3s in all four CD4+ subsets.

These receptors have no known antigen. Reverse transcribing all isolated RNA meant expressed TCRB transcripts were sequenced. Sequencing was performed with immunoSEQ multiplex PCR; in TCRdb, only in-frame clones are kept and a portion is missing. This table holds 300,000 or so clones, roughly 8.8% found once. Sequencing was performed on central memory CD4+ T cells from blood. The receptors were gathered from a man aged 25-45 years with type 1 diabetes.

This clone was observed a handful of times. The rearrangement joins TRBV23-1 to TRBJ2-3; D is ambiguous. TRBV23-1 is given ORF status, its function remaining uncertain. The CDR3 consists of 15 residues. Deletions cut 2 bases from V and 2 bases from J, with 11 bases between. The CDR3 spells CASSQSSSDTDTQYF. The CDR3 coding sequence is TGCGCCAGCAGTCAAAGTTCGTCAGACACAGATACGCAGTATTTT.

The chain carries TRBV9 and TRBJ2-6; 7 bases match TRBD2. The length of the CDR3 is 15 residues. Trimming took 4 bases from V and 2 from J; bases not matched to a gene: 3. Germline-derived CDR1 and CDR2 are SGDLS and YYNGEE. CDR3 sequence: CASSITSAGANVLTF. CDR3 DNA sequence: TGTGCCAGCAGCATAACTAGCGCTGGGGCCAACGTCCTGACTTTC.

This clone was seen a handful of times. This sequence joins TRBV6-5 and TRBJ1-4, with 9 bases identical to TRBD1. The junction had 8 bases not matched to a gene; V was cut back by 6 bases and J by 6 bases. This CDR3 spans 15 amino acids. CDR1 and CDR2 (germline): MNHEY, SVGAGI. The CDR3 sequence: CASSSMGQGDEKLFF. CDR3 sequence (DNA): TGTGCCAGCAGCTCTATGGGACAGGGTGATGAAAAACTGTTTTTT.

This sequence joins TRBV4-3 and TRBJ2-5; 7 bases are shared with TRBD1. Near its end, the DNA agrees better with TRBJ2-7, so the J call may be wrong. The CDR3 runs 14 residues. The germline V gene encodes CDR1 LGHNA and CDR2 YSLEER. The CDR3 sequence is CASSQGRGPYEQYF. The CDR3 DNA reads as TGCGCCAGCAGCCAAGGTAGGGGGCCCTACGAGCAGTACTTC.

This clone was counted between two and nine times. The chain recombines TRBV7-2 with TRBJ2-7; 10 positions match TRBD2. V lost 4 bases to trimming and J lost 9 bases; unmatched junction nucleotides: 9. The germline V gene encodes CDR1 SGHTA and CDR2 FQGNSA. The CDR3 totals 14 residues. CDR3 protein: CASSSGTSVEWQYF. CDR3 nucleotides: TGTGCCAGCAGCTCGGGGACTAGCGTGGAGTGGCAGTACTTC. The entire variable domain, with the rest obtained from reference TRBV7-2 and TRBJ2-7, is as follows: GAGVSQSPSNKVTEKGKDVELRCDPISGHTALYWYRQSLGQGLEFLIYFQGNSAPDKSGLPSDRFSAERTGGSVSTLTIQRTQQEDSAVYLCASSSGTSVEWQYFGPGTRLTVT.

The chain employs TRBV11-3 and TRBJ1-2; 8 nucleotides match TRBD1. This CDR3 spans 15 amino acids. V shed 5 bases, J shed 3 bases, and the junction held 8 bases outside the gene matches. The germline V gene has CDR1 SGHNT and CDR2 YENEEA. CDR3 protein: CASSLRTGRDYGYTF. In DNA form, the CDR3 reads TGTGCCAGCAGCCTCAGGACAGGGAGAGACTATGGCTACACCTTC.

There are a few counts of this clone. This rearrangement joins TRBV6-5 to TRBJ2-7, with D perhaps TRBD1 (6 bases). The germline V gene has CDR1 MNHEY and CDR2 SVGAGI. The CDR3 totals 14 residues. The V and J ends lost 6 bases and 7 bases respectively, with 19 bases between them. In DNA, the CDR3 is TGTGCCAGCAGGGAGCCCCGAACAGGGAAGGAGCAGTACTTC. Protein product: CASREPRTGKEQYF.

This clone has a count of ten or more. The chain joins TRBV2 to TRBJ1-1; 8 bases align to TRBD1. This CDR3 has 11 residues. From germline, CDR1 is SNHLY and CDR2 FYNNEI. After removal of 8 bases from V and 7 bases from J, the junction contained 3 bases not matched to a gene. DNA of the CDR3: TGTGCCAGCGGGGACAGGCTTGAAGCTTTCTTT. It codes for CASGDRLEAFF.

This clone was observed a few times. V gene TRBV5-1 combines with J gene TRBJ1-5, with D possibly TRBD1 on 6 matching bases. This CDR3 is built from 14 residues. Trimming cost V 3 bases and J 6 bases, with 13 bases left between them. CDR1 is SGHRS, CDR2 YFSETQ, per germline. CDR3 in DNA: TGCGCCAGCAGCTCTCAGGGGAACAGTCAGCCCCAGCATTTT. It is translated as CASSSQGNSQPQHF.

This clone was picked up a small number of times. J is TRBJ1-5 and V is TRBV30; D perhaps matches TRBD1 (6 bases). The germline V gene has CDR1 GTSNPN and CDR2 SVGIG (reference sequence). This CDR3 is 14 amino acids long. V lost 5 bases to trimming and J lost 3 bases, with 14 bases between them. CDR3 region: CAWGWGPDNQPQHF. The CDR3, as DNA: TGTGCCTGGGGGTGGGGGCCCGACAATCAGCCCCAGCATTTT. Full variable domain (remainder filled in from reference TRBV30 and TRBJ1-5): SQTIHQWPATLVQPVGSPLSLECTVEGTSNPNLYWYRQAAGRGLQLLFYSVGIGQISSEVPQNLSASRPQDRQFILSSKKLLLSDSGFYLCAWGWGPDNQPQHFGDGTRLSIL.

The genes are TRBV19 and TRBJ1-2; D unclear. The germline CDR1 and CDR2 sequences are LNHDA and SQIVND (reference sequence). The CDR3 spans 13 residues. The V gene lost 3 bases and the J gene lost 8 bases, with 13 bases spanning the gap. Here the CDR3 DNA reads TGTGCCAGTAGTATCAACACCGCGGGGGGCTACACCTTC. Translation: CASSINTAGGYTF.

In this sample, this clone turned up a few times. The CDR3 coding sequence is TGTGCCAGCAGTGAAAGGGTGGGGATTAACTATGGCTACACCTTC. Translated: CASSERVGINYGYTF. This sequence joins TRBV2 and TRBJ1-2; no firm D call. Trimming cost V 2 bases and J 1 base, with 11 bases left between them. CDR1 and CDR2 (germline): SNHLY, FYNNEI. The CDR3 extends over 15 amino acids.

The J gene is TRBJ1-6, the V gene TRBV6-5, with unresolved D. From germline, CDR1 is MNHEY and CDR2 SVGAGI. V was shortened by 2 bases and J by 8 bases, with 13 bases between the two germline ends. CDR3 length: 15 amino acids. In nucleotides, the CDR3 is TGTGCCAGCAGTTACGGGCTCCCTGGGGATTCACCCCTCCACTTT. Translating it yields CASSYGLPGDSPLHF.

The gene calls are TRBV19 and TRBJ2-5, with D perhaps given as TRBD1 or TRBD2 (5 bases each). Trimming removed 6 bases from V and 5 bases from J, with 7 bases in between. CDR3 length equals 11 residues. Germline-derived CDR1 and CDR2 are LNHDA and SQIVND (reference sequence). CDR3 DNA: TGTGCCAGTAGATGGGGGGAGACCCAGTACTTC. Its protein is CASRWGETQYF.

This clone was recorded a few times. This sequence joins TRBV10-3 and TRBJ2-5, with D uncertain. Germline assignment: CDR1 ENHRY and CDR2 SYGVKD. Trimming took off 6 bases at V and 2 bases at J, with 10 bases between the two ends. CDR3 size: 13 residues. CDR3 sequence (DNA): TGTGCCATCAGGAGTGGAGAACAAGAGACCCAGTACTTC. This encodes CAIRSGEQETQYF.

This clone was seen more than once but under ten times. Here the CDR3 reads CASSLLDAVSYEQYF. Here the CDR3 DNA reads TGCGCCAGCAGCCTACTAGACGCGGTCTCCTACGAGCAGTACTTC. The rearrangement joins TRBV5-1 to TRBJ2-7; D possibly corresponds to TRBD2 (5 bases). From germline, CDR1 is SGHRS and CDR2 YFSETQ. Deletions cut 4 bases from V and 0 bases from J, with 14 bases between. CDR3 length equals 15 residues.

This chain links TRBV7-9 with TRBJ1-5; possibly TRBD1 for D (6 bases). The ends were cut back, 1 base at V and 2 bases at J, with 9 bases in the middle. CDR3 length equals 15 residues. CDR1 is SEHNR and CDR2 is FQNEAQ in the germline V gene (reference sequence). The CDR3 region has the DNA TGTGCCAGCAGCTTAGTCCGACAGGGCAATCAGCCCCAGCATTTT. It specifies CASSLVRQGNQPQHF.

This clone was seen a few times. The rearrangement uses TRBV7-2 and TRBJ2-1; 15 bases fit TRBD2. In germline, CDR1 is SGHTA, CDR2 FQGNSA. V dropped 5 bases and J dropped 11; count of bases not matched to a gene: 4. The CDR3 is made up of 14 amino acids. The CDR3 is CASSPGLAGGQQFF. The CDR3, as DNA: TGTGCCAGCAGCCCCGGACTAGCGGGGGGGCAGCAGTTCTTC. The complete variable domain, with remaining parts taken from reference TRBV7-2 and TRBJ2-1, reads GAGVSQSPSNKVTEKGKDVELRCDPISGHTALYWYRQSLGQGLEFLIYFQGNSAPDKSGLPSDRFSAERTGGSVSTLTIQRTQQEDSAVYLCASSPGLAGGQQFFGPGTRLTVL.

Comment on this clone: The sample holds other DNA sequences that translate to the same CDR3. The chain joins TRBV5-1 to TRBJ1-1; D unresolved. Germline V lookup: CDR1 SGHRS, CDR2 YFSETQ. V lost 2 bases to trimming and J lost 1 base, with 6 bases between them. The CDR3 spans 13 residues. The CDR3 reads CASSLQWNTEAFF. In DNA, the CDR3 is TGCGCCAGCAGCTTACAGTGGAACACTGAAGCTTTCTTT.

This clone was detected many times. V and J are TRBV7-9 and TRBJ2-4; D uncertain. Germline V gene lookup returns CDR1 SEHNR and CDR2 FQNEAQ (reference sequence). The CDR3 spans 12 residues. Trimming cost V 4 bases and J 8 bases, with 9 bases left between them. CDR3 sequence reads: CASSSDADIQYF. The CDR3 nucleotides are TGTGCCAGCAGCTCGGACGCGGACATTCAGTACTTC. The full variable domain, completed using reference TRBV7-9 and TRBJ2-4, is DTGVSQNPRHKITKRGQNVTFRCDPISEHNRLYWYRQTLGQGPEFLTYFQNEAQLEKSRLLSDRFSAERPKGSFSTLEIQRTEQGDSAMYLCASSSDADIQYFGAGTRLSVL.

In this sample, this clone turned up a few times. V usage is TRBV2 and J usage is TRBJ2-4; 14 bases agree with TRBD2. Germline values: CDR1 SNHLY, CDR2 FYNNEI. The CDR3 is 16 amino acids. The V gene end was trimmed by 6 bases and the J gene end by 2 bases; junction bases not matched to a gene: 3. The CDR3 reads CASRWTSGGTKNIQYF. The CDR3 DNA reads as TGTGCCAGCAGGTGGACTAGCGGGGGGACCAAAAACATTCAGTACTTC.

This chain joins TRBV6-5 and TRBJ1-1, with 8 bases lining up with TRBD1. Per germline, CDR1 MNHEY and CDR2 SVGAGI. The CDR3 sequence is 15 residues long. With 6 bases clipped from V and 5 bases from J, the junction kept 11 bases outside the gene matches. CDR3 nucleotides: TGTGCCAGCAGACCCGCCCCAGGGGGCAATACTGAAGCTTTCTTT. This sequence encodes CASRPAPGGNTEAFF.

This clone was detected only a few times. V is TRBV18 and J is TRBJ1-1; TRBD1 matches 8 bases. The CDR3 has 15 residues. After removal of 6 bases from V and 4 bases from J, the junction contained 10 bases not matched to a gene. Looked up from germline, CDR1 is KGHSH and CDR2 is LQKENI. Here the CDR3 reads CASSGGQDVGTEAFF. In DNA form, the CDR3 reads TGTGCCAGCTCCGGGGGACAGGACGTTGGCACTGAAGCTTTCTTT. Supplemented by reference TRBV18 and TRBJ1-1, the full variable domain reads NAGVMQNPRHLVRRRGQEARLRCSPMKGHSHVYWYRQLPEEGLKFMVYLQKENIIDESGMPKERFSAEFPKEGPSILRIQQVVRGDSAAYFCASSGGQDVGTEAFFGQGTRLTVV.

This clone was found a few times. This chain joins TRBV18 and TRBJ2-1; 10 bases align to TRBD2. This CDR3 has 15 residues. V shed 3 bases, J shed 6 bases, and the junction held 5 bases outside the gene matches. In germline, CDR1 is KGHSH, CDR2 LQKENI. As DNA, the CDR3 is TGTGCCAGCTCACCGGGGACTAGCGAGCGCAATGAGCAGTTCTTC. Encoded protein: CASSPGTSERNEQFF.

This clone has just a few counts. The rearrangement uses TRBV7-9 and TRBJ2-5; 9 bases are a match to TRBD1. The length of the CDR3 is 17 residues. Germline V gives CDR1 SEHNR, CDR2 FQNEAQ (reference sequence). V lost 5 bases and J lost 5; bases outside the gene matches: 15. Written as DNA, the CDR3 is TGTGCCAGCAGCCAGCTTTATACAGGGGGCGCTTACGAGACCCAGTACTTC. Translated, it gives CASSQLYTGGAYETQYF.

This clone was seen repeatedly, ten times or more. The chain combines TRBV9 with TRBJ2-5, with TRBD1 identical over 7 bases. Trimming took 3 bases from V and 2 from J; bases not matched to a gene: 4. The CDR3 contains 14 residues. The germline V gene has CDR1 SGDLS and CDR2 YYNGEE. This CDR3 is CASSAGTVQETQYF. In DNA, the CDR3 is TGTGCCAGCAGCGCGGGGACAGTTCAAGAGACCCAGTACTTC. Full variable domain (remainder filled in from reference TRBV9 and TRBJ2-5): DSGVTQTPKHLITATGQRVTLRCSPRSGDLSVYWYQQSLDQGLQFLIQYYNGEERAKGNILERFSAQQFPDLHSELNLSSLELGDSALYFCASSAGTVQETQYFGPGTRLLVL.